The 4 T cell receptor beta chains reported below all come from one sample, sequenced in a study of blood T cell repertoires in COVID-19. Some clones are missing from TCRdb's copy, which holds only in-frame ones; the method was immunoSEQ multiplex PCR. The sample consists of 200,000 or so clones, 84% of them appearing once. The sequenced material came from peripheral blood. Receptors were obtained from a man aged 30-40 years with active or convalescent COVID-19.

The chain's CDR3 is CASSHRGTLGNTIYF. DNA of the CDR3: TGTGCCAGCAGTCACAGGGGAACTCTAGGAAACACCATATATTTT. The chain links TRBV6-8 to TRBJ1-3, with TRBD1 identical over 7 bases. The length of the CDR3 is 15 residues. V dropped 5 bases and J dropped 4; count of bases not matched to a gene: 8. The V gene's germline CDR1 is MNHGY and CDR2 SAAAGT.

CDR3 amino acids: CASSSDRGQSSYNEQFF. The CDR3 region has the DNA TGCGCCAGCAGCTCGGACAGGGGGCAGAGCTCCTACAATGAGCAGTTCTTC. The chain joins TRBV5-1 to TRBJ2-1, with TRBD1 matching over 11 bases. CDR3 length: 17 amino acids. V dropped 3 bases and J dropped 0; count of bases not matched to a gene: 5. In germline, CDR1 is SGHRS, CDR2 YFSETQ.

The chain has TRBV19 and TRBJ1-2; TRBD1 matches at 7 bases. The J segment lost 2 bases and the V segment lost 8 bases, leaving 2 bases of the junction unmatched. Germline V lookup: CDR1 LNHDA, CDR2 SQIVND (reference sequence). CDR3 length: 12 residues. The CDR3 DNA reads as TGTGCCAGTGGGGACAGAAACTATGGCTACACCTTC. The encoded protein is CASGDRNYGYTF.

This clone was counted once. This chain uses TRBV2 with TRBJ2-7, with 8 bases that match TRBD2. The CDR3 runs to 12 residues. The trim removed 7 bases at V and 6 bases at J, leaving 5 bases unmatched. Germline assignment: CDR1 SNHLY and CDR2 FYNNEI. The CDR3: CASISGTAEQYF. The CDR3 nucleotides are TGTGCCAGCATTAGCGGGACGGCCGAGCAGTACTTC.